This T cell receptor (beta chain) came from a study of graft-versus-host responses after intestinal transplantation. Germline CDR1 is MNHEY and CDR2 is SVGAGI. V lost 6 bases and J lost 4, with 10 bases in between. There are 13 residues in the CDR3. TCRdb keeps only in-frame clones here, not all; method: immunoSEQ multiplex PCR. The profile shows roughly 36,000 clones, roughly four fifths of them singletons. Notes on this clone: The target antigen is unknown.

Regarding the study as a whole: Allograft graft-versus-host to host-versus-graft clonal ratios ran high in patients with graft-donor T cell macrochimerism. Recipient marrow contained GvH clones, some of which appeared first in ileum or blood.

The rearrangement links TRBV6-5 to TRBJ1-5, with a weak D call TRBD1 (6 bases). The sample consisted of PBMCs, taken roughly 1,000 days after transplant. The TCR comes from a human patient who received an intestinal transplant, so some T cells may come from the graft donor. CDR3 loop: CASRDRLNQPQHF. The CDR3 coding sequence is TGTGCCAGCAGAGACAGGCTTAATCAGCCCCAGCATTTT.